The present T cell receptor (beta chain) was sequenced within a study of blood T cell repertoires in COVID-19. Across the whole study: T cells, B-cell-depleted T cells, or PBMCs provided the cDNA or gDNA that served as material.

Methods used by the authors: Scientists estimated how many nucleated cells there were by amplifying reference gene primers. Profiled with immunoSEQ multiplex PCR; TCRdb holds only in-frame clones, not every one. V and J calls and clone size follow that table, whereas D and trimming were derived from the DNA. In the table there are over 150,000 clones, nearly 80% of which are singletons. Trimming removed 0 bases from V and 2 bases from J, with 11 bases in between. The CDR3 sequence is 15 residues long. Per the germline V gene, CDR1 is SGHDT and CDR2 is YYEEEE. Sequencing used peripheral blood. The V and J genes are TRBV5-6 and TRBJ1-2, with D hard to call. This clonotype was sampled from an elderly man with acute or convalescent COVID-19. The CDR3 spells CASSLGGTQNYGYTF. The CDR3, as DNA: TGTGCCAGCAGCTTGGGTGGCACACAAAACTATGGCTACACCTTC.